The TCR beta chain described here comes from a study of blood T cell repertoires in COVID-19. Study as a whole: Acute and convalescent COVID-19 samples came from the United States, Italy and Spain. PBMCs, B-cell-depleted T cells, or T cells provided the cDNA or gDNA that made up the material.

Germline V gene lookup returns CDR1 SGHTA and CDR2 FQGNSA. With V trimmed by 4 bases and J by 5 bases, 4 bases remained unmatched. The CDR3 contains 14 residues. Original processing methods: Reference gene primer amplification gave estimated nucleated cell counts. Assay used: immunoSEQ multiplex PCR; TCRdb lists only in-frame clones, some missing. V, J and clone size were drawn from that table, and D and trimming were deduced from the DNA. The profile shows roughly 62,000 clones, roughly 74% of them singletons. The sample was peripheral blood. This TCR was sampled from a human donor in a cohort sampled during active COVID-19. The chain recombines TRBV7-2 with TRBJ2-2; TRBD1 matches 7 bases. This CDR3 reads CASSSSGGTGELFF. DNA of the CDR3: TGTGCCAGCAGCTCGTCAGGGGGAACCGGGGAGCTGTTTTTT.